This T cell receptor beta chain derives from a study of shared clonotypes between healthy human individuals. Study-level background: Each donor had three CD4 naive, three CD4 memory, two CD8 naive and one CD8 memory plate. Study-level findings and limits: Limited genetic and exposure-history diversity came from having few donors. Naive subsets usually exceeded memory subsets in estimated richness.

The data were produced by immunoSEQ multiplex PCR, yet TCRdb's version contains in-frame clones alone and is incomplete. In the table there are 2.3 million or so clones, roughly 93% of which are singletons. Of note for this clone: Its antigen is currently unknown.

Germline assignment: CDR1 MNHNS and CDR2 SASEGT. The length of the CDR3 is 15 residues. V shed 6 bases and J shed 3 bases, with 17 bases lying between them. The chain joins TRBV6-1 to TRBJ1-1; weak D call: TRBD1 (6 bases). The sequence came from a man younger than 30 in good health. Some clones in this sample may be carry-over from other donors' samples. Source material: naive CD4+ T cells from PBMCs. Subset meaning: CD45RA+ positively selected. CDR3 protein: CASRGAGSIYTEAFF. The CDR3 DNA reads TGTGCCAGCAGGGGGGCAGGCAGCATTTACACTGAAGCTTTCTTT.